This T cell receptor (beta chain) appears in the sequencing data of a study of blood T cells in healthy people across ages. Study results and caveats: When set beside aged donors, long-lived donors presented more naive CD4+ cells and higher diversity. With age, beta diversity per million T cells declined roughly linearly, significantly by around 43.

Sample-barcoded 5' priming and a J-beta primer mix drove a second PCR of roughly 7 to 11 cycles. In TCRdb, the 5' RACE reads were re-called with MiXCR into one record per CDR3 protein. The sample records some 1.5 million distinct CDR3 sequences, 35% to 45% being singletons. Turning to this clonotype: Its antigen is currently unknown.

Trimming stripped 4 bases from V and 10 bases from J, with 11 bases between. Germline CDR1 is MDHEN and CDR2 is SYDVKM. This CDR3 comprises 12 residues. Each sample yielded at least 5.5 micrograms of PBMC total RNA. The rearrangement joins TRBV28 to TRBJ2-1; D might be TRBD2 (5 bases). The sequenced material came from blood. This TCR was recovered from a young woman in good health. CDR3 nucleotides: TGTGCCAGCAGTTCCAAGCGGCCCGAGCAGTTCTTC. It yields the protein CASSSKRPEQFF.